The 10 T cell receptor beta chains below were found in one sample sequenced in a study of human T cells and chemical hapten exposure. The time point is: patch test 1, 2 weeks after DPC sensitization. Sample treatment: therapeutic diphenylcyclopropenone sensitization with weekly scalp DPC. TCRdb processed the RACE reads anew with MiXCR; each CDR3 protein has one entry. The data show about 120,000 distinct CDR3 sequences, roughly an eighth seen once. Sequenced here: whole blood, sampled in connection with sensitization to the hapten diphenylcyclopropenone (DPC). The source is a man in his late teens or twenties with alopecia areata. Some clones in this sample may be carry-over from other donors' samples.

V is TRBV29-1 and J is TRBJ2-5, with D uncertain. Germline V lookup: CDR1 SQVTM, CDR2 ANQGSEA. Trimming removed 3 bases from V and 4 bases from J, with 12 bases in between. This CDR3 region has 13 residues. The CDR3 region is CSVDAGFGETQYF. The CDR3, as DNA: TGCAGCGTTGACGCCGGGTTTGGAGAGACCCAGTACTTC.

Ten or more counts support this clonotype. The chain carries TRBV5-4 and TRBJ1-2, with a tentative D call TRBD1 (6 bases). The ends were cut back, 4 bases at V and 1 base at J, with 14 bases in the middle. The CDR3 totals 15 residues. The germline CDR1 and CDR2 sequences are SGHNT and YYREEE (reference sequence). CDR3 DNA: TGTGCCAGCAGCCCCGGACAGCCCCATAACTATGGCTACACCTTC. Encoded protein: CASSPGQPHNYGYTF.

At least ten counts were recorded for this clonotype. The chain links TRBV24-1 to TRBJ2-3; 9 positions agree with TRBD2. The CDR3 has 15 amino acids. Trimming removed 4 bases from V and 8 bases from J; junction bases left unmatched: 9. Germline CDR1 KGHDR, CDR2 SFDVKD. The DNA for the CDR3 is TGTGCCACCAGTGAGCCTCTAGCGGGGAGGAGTACGCAGTATTTT. Protein sequence: CATSEPLAGRSTQYF.

The V call is TRBV27, the J call TRBJ1-2; 10 bases align to TRBD1. This CDR3 region has 17 residues. Germline-derived CDR1 and CDR2 are MNHEY and SMNVEV (reference sequence). Losses at the gene ends were 5 bases for V and 2 bases for J; bases not matched to a gene: 11. This CDR3 reads CASSPVGTGDRNYGYTF. CDR3 nucleotides: TGTGCCAGCAGTCCCGTTGGGACAGGGGACCGAAACTATGGCTACACCTTC.

This chain uses TRBV4-1 with TRBJ2-1; D uncertain. Trimming took 1 base from V and 6 from J, leaving 7 bases between them. The CDR3 totals 13 residues. The germline V gene encodes CDR1 MGHRA and CDR2 YSYEKL. CDR3 bases: TGCGCCAGCAGCCAAGGAATCGCCAATGAGCAGTTCTTC. This sequence encodes CASSQGIANEQFF.

This clonotype was found a few times. The chain uses TRBV7-3 and TRBJ1-1; 9 nucleotides match TRBD1. The germline gives CDR1 SGHTA, CDR2 FQGTGA. V was pared by 3 bases and J by 4 bases, with 6 bases of the junction left unmatched. The CDR3 extends over 15 amino acids. The CDR3 nucleotides are TGTGCCAGCAGCTTGGGACAGGGCCGTAGCACTGAAGCTTTCTTT. It yields the protein CASSLGQGRSTEAFF.

The chain has TRBV24-1 and TRBJ2-7; 14 nucleotides line up with TRBD2. The CDR3 is made up of 17 amino acids. Germline lookup yields CDR1 KGHDR and CDR2 SFDVKD. The V and J ends lost 3 bases and 6 bases, in that order; junction bases with no gene match: 9. The CDR3 nucleotides are TGTGCCACCAGTGATCAACCCGGGACTAGCGGGGGACTCGAGCAGTACTTC. It codes for CATSDQPGTSGGLEQYF.

This clonotype was seen a handful of times. The chain carries TRBV20-1 and TRBJ2-7; tentatively, D is TRBD1 (6 bases). This CDR3 is built from 13 residues. Germline V CDR1 and CDR2: DFQATT, SNEGSKA (reference sequence). V was pared by 3 bases and J by 7 bases, with 16 bases between. CDR3 bases: TGCAGTGCTAGGGGTTGGGGGCGCCTAGAGCAGTACGTC. Its protein product is CSARGWGRLEQYV.

This clonotype was seen ten or more times. V usage is TRBV25-1 and J usage is TRBJ2-1, with TRBD1 as a possible D gene (6 bases). CDR1 and CDR2 (germline): MGHDK, SYGVNS. The ends were cut back, 2 bases at V and 8 bases at J, with 19 bases in the middle. The CDR3 has 16 amino acids. The CDR3 coding sequence is TGTGCCAGCAGTGAAATTGAGAGAGCAGGGGCCGATGAGCAGTTCTTC. Translating it yields CASSEIERAGADEQFF.

In its sample, this clonotype was seen a few times. The rearrangement joins TRBV4-3 to TRBJ2-7; D not certain. Between the trimmed V and J ends, which lost 5 bases and 0 bases, there was a span of 11 bases. This CDR3 is 14 amino acids long. CDR1 and CDR2 (germline): LGHNA, YSLEER. The CDR3 sequence: CASSVRTDSYEQYF. The CDR3 nucleotides read TGCGCCAGCAGCGTAAGGACCGACTCCTACGAGCAGTACTTC.